This T cell receptor beta chain was identified in a study of siplizumab effects on memory and regulatory T cells. Study outcomes and limitations: Phenotypic classification as naive or memory proved unattainable for roughly 75-96% of proliferating CD4+ or CD8+ clones.

Each sample had 95,000 to 100,000 TCR templates assayed. Assay: immunoSEQ multiplex PCR; the TCRdb copy retains only in-frame clones and omits some. The sample yields roughly 70,000 clones, around 93% seen once. In germline, CDR1 is SNHLY, CDR2 FYNNEI. The CDR3 length is 13 residues. Trimming pared 4 bases from V and 0 bases from J, leaving 6 bases between. This clone was seen a handful of times. What it recognizes is unknown. The chain has TRBV2 and TRBJ1-2, with D maybe TRBD1 (5 bases). Sequenced input: CD8+ T cells sorted from blood. This sequence originates from a human donor in good health. CDR3 coding DNA: TGTGCCAGCAGTGGGGACCCTAACTATGGCTACACCTTC. Its translation: CASSGDPNYGYTF.